This TCR beta chain was recorded in a study of regulatory T cells in long-lasting Graves disease. The time point is: newly diagnosed GD, antithyroid drugs for less than 3 months. The TCR library was made from RNA that had been extracted from PBMCs in TRIzol. Building the TCR beta libraries relied on iRepertoire HTBI primers, and CDR3 regions underwent Arm-PCR. One entry per CDR3 protein, called by TCRdb with MiXCR from the multiplex PCR reads. Of about 360,000 distinct CDR3 sequences in the sample, around 15% were seen once. This clonotype has at least ten counts. Germline V gene lookup returns CDR1 SGHAT and CDR2 FQNNGV. V lost 1 base to trimming and J lost 7 bases, with 8 bases between them. CDR3 length equals 14 residues. Separately, the same data were catalogued under a study of T cells in Graves' hyperthyroidism and ophthalmopathy.

This sequence originates from a woman younger than 35 with Graves disease. This material consisted of peripheral blood mononuclear cells (PBMCs), taken at new diagnosis, from a patient treated with antithyroid drugs. The chain is built from TRBV11-2 and TRBJ1-6, with no clear D. The DNA for the CDR3 is TGTGCCAGCAGCTTAGGGTCACCGAATTCACCCCTCCACTTT. Its protein product is CASSLGSPNSPLHF.